A single sample gave rise to the 4 T cell receptor beta chains below, sequenced in a study of cytomegalovirus exposure and HLA in healthy donors. In the PCR, 60 Vbeta and 13 Jbeta primers were used. TCRdb's copy holds only in-frame clones and misses some; the assay was immunoSEQ multiplex PCR. The sample has roughly 69,000 clones; roughly two thirds are singletons. Sequenced material: PBMCs. These receptors came from a man over 45 in good health and CMV-seronegative.

The V gene is TRBV28, the J gene TRBJ2-3; 7 bases fit TRBD2. Germline lookup yields CDR1 MDHEN and CDR2 SYDVKM. The CDR3 is 14 residues long. The V segment lost 8 bases and the J segment 7 bases; nucleotides outside the gene matches: 12. The CDR3, as DNA: TGTGCCAGCGGTTGGGGGGGTGGGCGAAATACGCAGTATTTT. Translation gives CASGWGGGRNTQYF.

The gene calls are TRBV6-5 and TRBJ2-3, with TRBD1 as a possible D gene (6 bases). V lost 3 bases and J 1 base, leaving 14 bases between the germline ends. The CDR3 contains 16 residues. Germline lookup yields CDR1 MNHEY and CDR2 SVGAGI. CDR3 sequence (DNA): TGTGCCAGCAGTTATTCTGGGGGCGCTCGCACAGATACGCAGTATTTT. It yields the protein CASSYSGGARTDTQYF.

V and J are TRBV27 and TRBJ1-6; 8 bases align to TRBD1. The ends lost 3 bases at V and 10 bases at J; junction bases unmatched: 11. The CDR3 loop spans 16 amino acids. Germline loops: CDR1 MNHEY, CDR2 SMNVEV (reference sequence). The CDR3 spells CASSFWTGREGSPLHF. The CDR3 bases are TGTGCCAGCAGTTTCTGGACAGGGAGAGAAGGCTCACCCCTCCACTTT.

V is TRBV7-2 and J is TRBJ1-6; tentative D call: TRBD1 (6 bases). CDR1 and CDR2 (germline): SGHTA, FQGNSA. Trimming pared 0 bases from V and 1 base from J, leaving 13 bases between. The CDR3 has 18 residues. The CDR3 sequence is CASSLAPRGASYNSPLHF. Written as DNA, the CDR3 is TGTGCCAGCAGCTTAGCCCCCCGGGGGGCTTCCTATAATTCACCCCTCCACTTT.